Below, one TCR beta chain is given with its context. The target antigen is unknown. The data stem from a study of T cell responses to AZD1222 COVID-19 vaccine. Study-level results: Researchers report vaccine-associated CD4 TCRs spanning spike, with dominance at 160-218 and 743-854.

CDR1 and CDR2 from the germline V gene are SGHRS and YFSETQ. The V end lost 4 bases, the J end lost 3 bases, and 12 bases lay between the germline ends. The CDR3 consists of 14 residues. Assay used: immunoSEQ multiplex PCR; TCRdb lists only in-frame clones, some missing. Here the sample spans 75,000 to 95,000 clones, around 90% being singletons. The clonotype was recovered from an adult who received the AZD1222 COVID-19 vaccine. The chain combines TRBV5-1 with TRBJ2-3; tentative D call: TRBD1 (7 bases). The input for sequencing was peripheral blood, taken 28 days after the second AZD1222 dose. The CDR3 nucleotides are TGCGCCAGCAGCCCAGGGGGGAGAACAGATACGCAGTATTTT. It encodes CASSPGGRTDTQYF.